This T cell receptor (beta chain) was captured by sequencing in a study of cytomegalovirus exposure and HLA in healthy donors. Turning to the study itself: The 120 or so validation repertoires used a platform that matched the one used for the 550 to 800 first-cohort repertoires, as a later analysis reported. The study's findings and limits: Listed as cytomegalovirus-associated were approximately 160 TCR beta chains. In vitro testing confirmed a few CMV-associated chains as specific for CMV antigens.

Profiling relied on immunoSEQ multiplex PCR, and the TCRdb table lists in-frame clones only, not all of them. This sample yields tens of thousands of clones, of which about 95% are seen a single time; about 0.6% belongs to the top ten. Per germline, CDR1 MNHEY and CDR2 SMNVEV (reference sequence). The CDR3 sequence is 15 residues long. Trimming cost V 3 bases and J 10 bases, with 16 bases left between them. Points on this clone: Its antigen is still unknown.

Sequencing was done on a sample of PBMCs. The sequence was obtained from a young woman in good health and CMV-seronegative. The rearrangement joins TRBV27 to TRBJ1-6; D is possibly TRBD1 (6 bases). The CDR3 spells CASSFLTQGLSPLHF. CDR3 coding DNA: TGTGCCAGCAGTTTTCTAACACAGGGTCTATCACCCCTCCACTTT.